The rows below give T cell receptor beta chains drawn from one sample of a study of shared T cell receptors in the human thymus. Measured with immunoSEQ multiplex PCR; TCRdb has only the in-frame clones, and not every one. The sample lists about 400,000 clones; about 95% were seen once. Sequenced material: thymocytes. The receptor source for this set is a human donor. The CDR3 runs from the conserved cysteine through the conserved F or W. The order of the fields is J gene, D gene, V gene, clone size, CDR3 protein, CDR3 DNA. The D gene is left open where the match is weak. Clone size is not always given. Where it is, it says once, few, many or a class for expanded clones.

j_gene: TRBJ2-7; d_gene: TRBD1; v_gene: TRBV28; abundance: .; CDR3aa: CASSLRQGDEQYF; CDR3nt: TGTGCCAGCAGTTTAAGGCAGGGGGACGAGCAGTACTTC
j_gene: TRBJ2-5; d_gene: .; v_gene: TRBV28; abundance: .; CDR3aa: CASSFEVAGVRETQYF; CDR3nt: TGTGCCAGCAGTTTCGAGGTGGCTGGGGTTCGAGAGACCCAGTACTTC
j_gene: TRBJ2-1; d_gene: TRBD2; v_gene: TRBV5-8; abundance: .; CDR3aa: CASSLGLEGDEQFF; CDR3nt: TGTGCCAGCAGCCTGGGACTAGAGGGGGATGAGCAGTTCTTC
j_gene: TRBJ2-3; d_gene: .; v_gene: TRBV11-3; abundance: .; CDR3aa: CASSSTTPAGLARTDTQYF; CDR3nt: TGTGCCAGCAGCTCAACGACCCCTGCGGGCTTGGCCCGCACAGATACGCAGTATTTT
j_gene: TRBJ2-1; d_gene: .; v_gene: TRBV28; abundance: .; CDR3aa: CASRERDEQFF; CDR3nt: TGTGCCAGCAGAGAGAGGGATGAGCAGTTCTTC
j_gene: TRBJ2-1; d_gene: .; v_gene: TRBV5-1; abundance: once; CDR3aa: CASSGTGLGYPSNEQFF; CDR3nt: TGCGCCAGCAGCGGAACCGGCCTCGGGTACCCTAGCAATGAGCAGTTCTTC
j_gene: TRBJ2-1; d_gene: .; v_gene: TRBV5-3; abundance: .; CDR3aa: CARSLRRGNEQFF; CDR3nt: TGTGCCAGAAGCTTGAGGCGGGGCAATGAGCAGTTCTTC
j_gene: TRBJ2-5; d_gene: TRBD2; v_gene: TRBV5-6; abundance: .; CDR3aa: CASSPGGLAGGTQYF; CDR3nt: TGTGCCAGCAGCCCCGGGGGACTAGCGGGAGGGACCCAGTACTTC
j_gene: TRBJ2-1; d_gene: TRBD2; v_gene: TRBV5-1; abundance: .; CDR3aa: CASFKSGGRAYNEQFF; CDR3nt: TGCGCCAGCTTCAAATCCGGCGGGAGGGCCTACAATGAGCAGTTCTTC
j_gene: TRBJ1-1; d_gene: TRBD1; v_gene: TRBV5-1; abundance: once; CDR3aa: CASSRKRGQANTEAFF; CDR3nt: TGCGCCAGCAGTCGCAAAAGGGGGCAGGCGAACACTGAAGCTTTCTTT
j_gene: TRBJ2-7; d_gene: .; v_gene: TRBV7-6; abundance: .; CDR3aa: CASSPPGGRIYEQYF; CDR3nt: TGTGCCAGCAGCCCGCCCGGTGGAAGGATCTACGAGCAGTACTTC
j_gene: TRBJ1-3; d_gene: .; v_gene: TRBV4-3; abundance: once; CDR3aa: CASSQDRSTVGNTIYF; CDR3nt: TGCGCCAGCAGCCAAGATCGGTCCACGGTGGGAAACACCATATATTTT
j_gene: TRBJ2-2; d_gene: TRBD1; v_gene: TRBV19; abundance: .; CDR3aa: CASSTRDRVWPNTGELFF; CDR3nt: TGTGCCAGTAGTACCCGGGACAGGGTTTGGCCGAACACCGGGGAGCTGTTTTTT
j_gene: TRBJ2-7; d_gene: .; v_gene: TRBV5-6; abundance: .; CDR3aa: CASSHEDGRYEQYF; CDR3nt: TGTGCCAGCAGCCACGAGGACGGACGATACGAGCAGTACTTC
j_gene: TRBJ1-1; d_gene: .; v_gene: TRBV12-5; abundance: .; CDR3aa: CASGLVRRGGGYTEAFF; CDR3nt: TGTGCTAGTGGTTTGGTACGGAGGGGGGGAGGGTACACTGAAGCTTTCTTT
j_gene: TRBJ1-2; d_gene: .; v_gene: TRBV5-1; abundance: .; CDR3aa: CASSLGGLENYGYTF; CDR3nt: TGCGCCAGCAGCCTTGGGGGGCTAGAGAACTATGGCTACACCTTC
j_gene: TRBJ2-7; d_gene: TRBD2; v_gene: TRBV11-2; abundance: .; CDR3aa: CASSPPQLAGGNEQYF; CDR3nt: TGTGCCAGCAGCCCCCCCCAACTAGCGGGAGGCAACGAGCAGTACTTC
j_gene: TRBJ1-5; d_gene: .; v_gene: TRBV15; abundance: .; CDR3aa: CATSSLGGQMNQPQHF; CDR3nt: TGTGCCACCAGCAGCCTAGGAGGACAGATGAATCAGCCCCAGCATTTT
j_gene: TRBJ2-1; d_gene: .; v_gene: TRBV9; abundance: .; CDR3aa: CASSASTPYNEQFF; CDR3nt: TGTGCCAGCAGCGCGAGCACCCCCTACAATGAGCAGTTCTTC
j_gene: TRBJ2-7; d_gene: .; v_gene: TRBV27; abundance: .; CDR3aa: CASSPSGEQYF; CDR3nt: TGTGCCAGCAGTCCTTCGGGCGAGCAGTACTTC
j_gene: TRBJ2-7; d_gene: .; v_gene: TRBV19; abundance: .; CDR3aa: CASSQARTAPRGPLYEQYF; CDR3nt: TGTGCCAGTAGCCAGGCAAGGACGGCCCCAAGGGGCCCTCTCTACGAGCAGTACTTC
j_gene: TRBJ2-1; d_gene: .; v_gene: TRBV7-9; abundance: .; CDR3aa: CASSQGGGIYNEQFF; CDR3nt: TGTGCCAGCAGTCAAGGAGGGGGGATCTACAATGAGCAGTTCTTC
j_gene: TRBJ2-7; d_gene: TRBD2; v_gene: TRBV5-1; abundance: .; CDR3aa: CASSTRTSGTLPYEQYF; CDR3nt: TGCGCCAGCAGCACGAGGACTAGCGGGACCCTCCCCTACGAGCAGTACTTC
j_gene: TRBJ2-7; d_gene: TRBD1; v_gene: TRBV10-3; abundance: .; CDR3aa: CAISDAGTGTYEQYF; CDR3nt: TGTGCCATCAGTGACGCCGGGACAGGGACCTACGAGCAGTACTTC